The clone carrying this T cell receptor beta chain was picked up many times. Its antigen is not identified. Looked up from germline, CDR1 is SQVTM and CDR2 is ANQGSEA. This CDR3 region has 13 residues. Trimming shortened V by 7 bases and J by 1 base, and 10 bases separated the two germline ends. This record comes from a study of T-cell memory formation after mild COVID-19. Findings of the study overall: Researchers could not confirm that second-wave clones peaking on day 37 targeted SARS-CoV-2. Cross-reactive memory appears to have joined, as suggested by some responding clones showing up in pre-infection memory.

TCRdb re-derived calls from the 5' RACE reads in MiXCR, one entry per CDR3 protein. Altogether around 150,000 distinct CDR3 sequences are present, more than 9% being singletons, with the ten largest covering less than 4%. The sequencing sample was made of PBMCs or a T cell subset sorted from them (not recorded which). This sequence was found in a young man who had mild COVID-19 (a few samples of this study predate the infection). Cell type and time point are not known. The chain employs TRBV29-1 and TRBJ2-2; D ambiguous. CDR3 amino acids: CSALWGNTGELFF. The CDR3 DNA reads as TGCAGCGCCCTATGGGGGAACACCGGGGAGCTGTTTTTT.